One and the same sample provided the 2 T cell receptor beta chains below, sequenced in a study of T cells expressing NK-cell markers. With the 5' RACE reads reprocessed, TCRdb shows one record per CDR3 protein and no DNA. This sample carries 300,000 to 500,000 distinct CDR3 sequences, with 9.5% to 12% going to the ten biggest clones. Sequences were obtained from blood T cells: a sorted CD56 or NKG2C T cell subset, CD4+ or CD8+ T cells, or bulk PBMC T cells (not recorded which). The receptor set was obtained from a woman aged 50 to 60 in good health.

J is TRBJ2-2 and V is TRBV5-1; TCRdb picks TRBD2, but there is no DNA to check that call. This CDR3 is 18 amino acids long. The germline gives CDR1 SGHRS, CDR2 YFSETQ. This CDR3 is CASSLGLASGQNTGELFF.

The rearrangement uses TRBV15 and TRBJ2-1; TCRdb names TRBD1, which stays unverified in the absence of DNA. The germline V gene encodes CDR1 LNHNV and CDR2 YYDKDF (reference sequence). The CDR3 extends over 17 amino acids. The CDR3 reads CATSRDRQGARGNEQFF.